These T cell receptor beta chains were read from a single sample in a study of CD8 T cells in Susac syndrome. TCRdb re-derived calls from the immunoSEQ multiplex PCR reads in MiXCR, one entry per CDR3 protein. Here the sample spans hundreds of thousands of distinct CDR3 sequences, 96% being singletons. Sequenced material: CD4+ T cells from PBMCs. These receptor sequences come from a human donor with Susac syndrome. CDR3s include the opening cysteine and the closing phenylalanine or tryptophan. A D gene is named only where the DNA matches it firmly. Rows may omit the clone size; those that give it use once, few, many or a size class.

j_call d_call clone_size v_call cdr3_aa cdr3_nt
TRBJ2-4 TRBD2 - TRBV20-1 CSARKGGPAAAIQYF TGCAGTGCTAGAAAGGGAGGGCCAGCGGCAGCCATTCAGTACTTC
TRBJ1-2 - - TRBV6-6 CASSPTGWGYGYTF TGTGCCAGCAGTCCTACAGGTTGGGGCTATGGCTACACCTTC
TRBJ1-2 - - TRBV2 CANLGPPTF TGTGCCAACTTGGGACCGCCCACCTTC
TRBJ2-7 - - TRBV25-1 CASSEPGQGSTYEQYF TGTGCCAGCAGTGAACCTGGTCAGGGGTCCACCTACGAGCAGTACTTC
TRBJ2-2 - once TRBV28 CASSMEGLGTGELFF TGTGCCAGCAGCATGGAAGGACTGGGTACCGGGGAGCTGTTTTTT
TRBJ2-7 - - TRBV12-3/TRBV12-4 CASSLAVGYEQYF TGCGCGAGCTCGTTAGCGGTAGGTTACGAGCAGTACTTC
TRBJ2-1 - - TRBV6-2/TRBV6-3 CASTFAGLPGNEQFF TGTGCCAGCACCTTTGCCGGGCTACCTGGGAATGAGCAGTTCTTC
TRBJ2-5 - - TRBV29-1 CSARQVSRETQYF TGCAGCGCACGACAGGTTTCTAGAGAGACCCAGTACTTC
TRBJ1-2 - - TRBV6-2/TRBV6-3 CASRLDPANYGYTF TGTGCCAGCAGATTGGACCCAGCTAACTATGGCTACACCTTC
TRBJ1-2 TRBD1 - TRBV29-1 CSTGPGPGTGGKGYTF TGCAGTACTGGACCCGGTCCCGGGACAGGGGGTAAAGGCTACACCTTC
TRBJ1-3 - - TRBV29-1 CSVRRTLGSGNTIYF TGCAGCGTTCGTCGGACGCTTGGCTCTGGAAACACCATATATTTT
TRBJ1-1 - - TRBV11-3 CATRGRGEAFF TGTGCCACACGGGGTCGGGGTGAAGCTTTCTTT
TRBJ2-1 - - TRBV28 CASSYPNEQFF TGTGCCAGCAGTTATCCAAATGAGCAGTTCTTC
TRBJ1-3 - - TRBV9 CASSRPAENTIYF TGTGCCAGCAGCCGCCCCGCTGAAAACACCATATATTTT
TRBJ2-3 TRBD2 - TRBV29-1 CSVSSSGQAPTDTQYF TGCAGCGTTTCCTCTAGCGGGCAGGCACCCACAGATACGCAGTATTTT
TRBJ1-2 - - TRBV25-1 CASEGPPGYSPWDYGYTF TGTGCCAGCGAGGGGCCCCCGGGTTACTCCCCTTGGGACTATGGCTACACCTTC
TRBJ2-1 TRBD1 - TRBV7-7 CASSPDRVNYNEQFF TGTGCTAGCAGCCCAGACAGGGTAAATTACAATGAGCAGTTCTTC
TRBJ2-2 TRBD2 - TRBV29-1 CSVEGPSGSITGELFF TGCAGCGTTGAAGGGCCTAGCGGGAGTATTACCGGGGAGCTGTTTTTT
TRBJ2-7 TRBD2 - TRBV27 CASKTAGTSGRGEQYF TGTGCCAGCAAGACCGCGGGGACTAGCGGGAGGGGGGAGCAGTACTTC
TRBJ2-5 - once TRBV2 CASSVTRSQETQYF TGTGCCAGCAGTGTAACGAGGTCCCAAGAGACCCAGTACTTC
TRBJ1-4 - - TRBV30 CAWSVRYSLTNEKLFF TGTGCCTGGAGTGTAAGGTACAGCCTAACTAATGAAAAACTGTTTTTT
TRBJ2-2 - - TRBV12-3/TRBV12-4 CASSRPGELFF TGTGCCAGCAGTCGCCCCGGGGAGCTGTTTTTT
TRBJ1-5 - - TRBV10-2 CASSSGAPQPQHF TGCGCCAGCAGTTCAGGGGCCCCTCAGCCCCAGCATTTT
TRBJ1-5 - - TRBV2 CASSEDGPQHF TGTGCCAGCAGTGAAGATGGGCCCCAGCATTTT
TRBJ1-2 TRBD1 - TRBV30 CAWSNPGGASYGYTF TGTGCCTGGAGTAACCCAGGGGGCGCCAGCTATGGCTACACCTTC
TRBJ2-5 - - TRBV9 CASSVAQGRGTQYF TGTGCCAGCAGCGTAGCGCAGGGCCGGGGGACCCAGTACTTC
TRBJ1-2 - once TRBV30 CAWSPGTLDGYTF TGTGCCTGGAGCCCCGGGACCCTCGATGGCTACACCTTC
TRBJ2-1 - - TRBV2 CASNLERRRFF TGTGCCAGCAACCTGGAAAGACGGCGGTTCTTC
TRBJ1-4 - - TRBV20-1 CSASAGPGEKLFF TGCAGTGCAAGTGCGGGGCCGGGTGAAAAACTGTTTTTT
TRBJ1-5 - - TRBV30 CAWNSRPNQPQHF TGTGCCTGGAATAGTCGTCCTAATCAGCCCCAGCATTTT
TRBJ2-1 TRBD2 once TRBV20-1 CSASLQLREAQFF TGCAGTGCTAGTCTCCAGTTGCGGGAGGCTCAGTTCTTC
TRBJ1-4 - - TRBV15 CATSRDLGARPGEKLFF TGTGCCACCAGCAGAGATCTAGGGGCTAGACCGGGCGAAAAACTGTTTTTT
TRBJ1-3 - - TRBV2 CASIPLWDRGLNTIYF -
TRBJ1-1 - - TRBV5-4 CASSLTLGRAATEAFF TGTGCCAGCAGCCTTACCCTGGGCCGGGCGGCCACTGAAGCTTTCTTT
TRBJ2-1 TRBD2 - TRBV9 CASSGSGRLYNEQFF TGTGCCAGCAGCGGTAGCGGGAGGCTCTACAATGAGCAGTTCTTC
TRBJ1-1 - - TRBV9 CASSSHTGTEAFF TGTGCCAGCAGCTCCCACACGGGCACTGAAGCTTTCTTT
TRBJ2-1 - - TRBV29-1 CSVQGVVDEQFF TGCAGCGTTCAAGGTGTTGTCGATGAGCAGTTCTTC
TRBJ2-7 TRBD2 - TRBV7-2 CASSLVSGIPSYEQYF TGTGCCAGCAGCTTAGTGAGCGGGATCCCCTCCTACGAGCAGTACTTC
TRBJ2-7 TRBD2 - TRBV6-2/TRBV6-3 CASSYTGGRRSYEQYF TGTGCCAGCAGTTACACGGGCGGGAGGCGCTCCTACGAGCAGTACTTC
TRBJ1-1 - - TRBV6-5 CASTRAMNTEAFF TGTGCCAGCACCAGGGCCATGAACACTGAAGCTTTCTTT